The 27 T cell receptor beta chains in this list originate from one sample, sequenced in a study of vaccination and CD4 T cells after COVID-19 (dated 2022 in TCRdb). This sample's treatment or condition label indicates: 10-day PBMC culture with coronavirus spike peptide pools or control peptides (ViraFEST assay). Library preparation used PCR. Sequencing used an Illumina iSeq 100. TCR sequencing of DNA from cultured CD4+ T cells used the Oncomine TCR Beta short-read assay at the Johns Hopkins FTIC core. TCRdb reran the public reads through fastp at Q25 and MiXCR, keeping productive beta chains. When rows share a CDR3 protein, they turn into one entry using the most common DNA and genes. The sample records roughly 20,000 distinct CDR3 sequences, approximately 50% of which are singletons. The ten largest account for approximately 9.2% of the sample. The antigens for these receptors are not known. The sample comprised CD4+ T cells from blood, cultured in vitro. The source is a human donor who had recovered from COVID-19.

The J gene is TRBJ1-1, the V gene TRBV10-2; D gene ambiguous. V was shortened by 2 bases and J by 0 bases, with 7 bases between the two germline ends. This CDR3 region has 14 residues. CDR1 is WSHSY and CDR2 is SAAADI in the germline V gene. CDR3 sequence: CASSETPLNTEAFF. CDR3 sequence (DNA): TGCGCCAGCAGTGAGACACCCTTGAACACTGAAGCTTTCTTT.

V and J are TRBV7-6 and TRBJ2-5; D is uncertain. Trimming stripped 2 bases from V and 4 bases from J, with 17 bases between. CDR1 SGHVS and CDR2 FNYEAQ come from the germline V gene. CDR3 size: 16 residues. CDR3 loop: CASSLPQGSLPETQYF. The CDR3 DNA follows: TGTGCCAGCAGCTTACCCCAAGGTAGCCTGCCAGAGACCCAGTACTTC. The entire variable domain, with the rest obtained from reference TRBV7-6 and TRBJ2-5, is as follows: GAGVSQSPRYKVTKRGQDVALRCDPISGHVSLYWYRQALGQGPEFLTYFNYEAQQDKSGLPNDRFSAERPEGSISTLTIQRTEQRDSAMYRCASSLPQGSLPETQYFGPGTRLLVL.

V usage is TRBV2 and J usage is TRBJ1-5; 7 bases fit TRBD1. This CDR3 comprises 14 residues. Looked up from germline, CDR1 is SNHLY and CDR2 is FYNNEI. V dropped 0 bases and J dropped 5; count of bases not matched to a gene: 1. In DNA, the CDR3 is TGTGCCAGCAGTGAAGCCCAGGGGGATCAGCCCCAGCATTTT. It encodes CASSEAQGDQPQHF.

This rearrangement joins TRBV6-5 to TRBJ2-7, with D possibly being TRBD2 (6 bases). V lost 4 bases and J lost 7, with 23 bases in between. This CDR3 contains 16 residues. Germline-derived CDR1 and CDR2 are MNHEY and SVGAGI. CDR3 protein: CASSFDPPGLQGEQYF. The DNA of the CDR3 is TGTGCCAGCAGTTTCGACCCCCCGGGACTTCAAGGGGAGCAGTACTTC.

V usage is TRBV2 and J usage is TRBJ1-2, with D perhaps matching TRBD1 (5 bases). The V gene lost 11 bases and the J gene lost 1 base, with 8 bases spanning the gap. Germline CDR1 SNHLY, CDR2 FYNNEI. This CDR3 contains 11 residues. The chain's CDR3 is CALRGNYGYTF. As DNA, the CDR3 is TGTGCCCTAAGGGGTAACTATGGCTACACCTTC.

The gene calls are TRBV1 and TRBJ2-3; the D call TRBD2 from the table was never checked on the DNA. TRBV1 is annotated as a pseudogene. The CDR3 length is 16 residues. CDR3 protein: CTSSPLWREIADTQYF. CDR3 sequence (DNA): TGCACCAGCAGTCCGCTGTGGCGGGAGATCGCAGATACGCAGTATTTT.

V usage is TRBV20-1 and J usage is TRBJ1-6, with D uncertain. The CDR3 length is 13 residues. Germline CDR1 and CDR2: DFQATT and SNEGSKA (reference sequence). With 6 bases removed from V and 7 bases from J, the gap between germline ends came to 13 bases. CDR3 protein: CSARTPTNSPLHF. The CDR3 DNA sequence: TGCAGTGCCAGGACCCCGACCAATTCACCCCTCCACTTT.

The chain couples TRBV7-2 to TRBJ1-2; 7 bases match TRBD1. Germline values: CDR1 SGHTA, CDR2 FQGNSA. The CDR3 sequence is 16 residues long. The trim removed 3 bases at V and 4 bases at J, leaving 11 bases unmatched. The CDR3 is CASSFQDRAYFYGYTF. DNA of the CDR3: TGTGCCAGCAGCTTCCAAGACAGGGCATACTTCTATGGCTACACCTTC.

The chain couples TRBV10-2 to TRBJ2-7; 10 bases are a match to TRBD1. This CDR3 comprises 13 residues. Germline CDR1 is WSHSY and CDR2 is SAAADI. V was clipped by 2 bases and J by 9 bases; unmatched bases: 4. CDR3: CASSEGTGERQYF. Here the CDR3 DNA reads TGCGCCAGCAGTGAGGGGACAGGGGAAAGGCAGTACTTC.

For this clonotype: An end of the junction does not agree with germline; a read error may underlie this. The chain uses TRBV7-7 and TRBJ2-5; 7 positions match TRBD1. CDR1 is SSHAT, CDR2 FNYEAQ, per germline (reference sequence). This CDR3 is built from 15 residues. CDR3 DNA sequence: TGTGCTAGCAGCTTAGGAAGGACAGGCGAGGAGACCCAGTACTTC. This translates into CASSLGRTGEETQYF.

This clonotype was counted once. The chain has TRBV9 and TRBJ1-6; D gene ambiguous. The V and J ends lost 4 bases and 7 bases respectively, with 18 bases between them. There are 16 residues in the CDR3. CDR1 is SGDLS, CDR2 YYNGEE, per germline. DNA for the CDR3: TGTGCCAGCAGCCCAAACCCTTCGGCTCGGAATTCACCCCTCCACTTT. Its translation: CASSPNPSARNSPLHF.

The chain combines TRBV7-2 with TRBJ1-2, with 7 nucleotides matching TRBD1. Germline V gene data show CDR1 as SGHTA and CDR2 as FQGNSA. The CDR3 sequence is 13 residues long. J lost 8 bases, V lost 5 bases, and 8 bases had no gene match. The CDR3 DNA reads TGTGCCAGCAGCGTGGACAGGTCTATGGGCTACACCTTC. Amino acid sequence: CASSVDRSMGYTF. The entire variable domain, with the rest obtained from reference TRBV7-2 and TRBJ1-2, is as follows: GAGVSQSPSNKVTEKGKDVELRCDPISGHTALYWYRQSLGQGLEFLIYFQGNSAPDKSGLPSDRFSAERTGGSVSTLTIQRTQQEDSAVYLCASSVDRSMGYTFGSGTRLTVV.

This chain links TRBV20-1 with TRBJ2-3, with 15 bases that match TRBD2. This CDR3 comprises 16 residues. J lost 3 bases, V lost 3 bases, and 4 bases had no gene match. The germline V gene encodes CDR1 DFQATT and CDR2 SNEGSKA (reference sequence). The CDR3 DNA reads as TGCAGTGCTAGTCGGGGACTAGCGGGGGGTACAGATACGCAGTATTTT. Amino acid sequence: CSASRGLAGGTDTQYF.

This clonotype has just one count. The chain is built from TRBV27 and TRBJ2-3; TRBD2 aligns across 12 bases. CDR3 length: 16 amino acids. CDR1 and CDR2 from the germline V gene are MNHEY and SMNVEV (reference sequence). With V trimmed by 4 bases and J by 6 bases, 8 bases remained unmatched. This CDR3 reads CASSYGTSGRSDTQYF. The CDR3 bases are TGTGCCAGCAGTTACGGAACTAGCGGGAGGTCGGATACGCAGTATTTT.

The chain carries TRBV6-1 and TRBJ1-5; D is unclear. The CDR3 length is 12 residues. Germline CDR1 and CDR2: MNHNS and SASEGT. The ends were cut back, 3 bases at V and 4 bases at J, with 4 bases in the middle. The CDR3 here is CASSDWNQPQHF. Here the CDR3 DNA reads TGTGCCAGCAGTGACTGGAATCAGCCCCAGCATTTT.

The chain couples TRBV5-4 to TRBJ2-1; 11 bases match TRBD2. Germline V gene data show CDR1 as SGHNT and CDR2 as YYREEE (reference sequence). Trimming cost V 3 bases and J 9 bases; bases outside gene matches: 5. This CDR3 is built from 14 residues. CDR3 in amino acids: CASSSLAGEGEQFF. The CDR3 DNA reads as TGTGCCAGCAGCTCACTAGCGGGAGAGGGTGAGCAGTTCTTC.

The chain employs TRBV3-1 and TRBJ1-6, with TRBD1 matching over 9 bases. Trimming at V came to 5 bases and at J to 7 bases, leaving 6 bases not matched to a gene. Germline assignment: CDR1 LGHDT and CDR2 YNNKEL (reference sequence). This CDR3 comprises 15 residues. CDR3 region: CASSFGQGPNSPLHF. CDR3 sequence (DNA): TGTGCCAGCAGCTTCGGACAGGGGCCAAATTCACCCCTCCACTTT.

The chain joins TRBV6-5 to TRBJ1-2; possible D gene TRBD1, 6 bases. This CDR3 comprises 14 residues. V lost 0 bases and J 6 bases, leaving 11 bases between the germline ends. The germline V gene has CDR1 MNHEY and CDR2 SVGAGI. The CDR3 is CASSYSQGSDGYTF. The CDR3 DNA follows: TGTGCCAGCAGTTACTCACAGGGAAGCGATGGCTACACCTTC.

This clonotype was counted between two and nine times. This chain connects TRBV28 to TRBJ2-7; possibly TRBD2 for D (6 bases). This CDR3 comprises 15 residues. Germline V lookup: CDR1 MDHEN, CDR2 SYDVKM. Trimming cost V 3 bases and J 2 bases, with 14 bases left between them. For the CDR3, the DNA is TGTGCCAGCAGTTTCGTGGCGGGAACTGCCTACGAGCAGTACTTC. This encodes CASSFVAGTAYEQYF.

The gene calls are TRBV20-1 and TRBJ2-7, with a possible D match to TRBD2 (5 bases). The germline V gene encodes CDR1 DFQATT and CDR2 SNEGSKA (reference sequence). The CDR3 loop spans 12 amino acids. V was shortened by 2 bases and J by 6 bases, with 11 bases between the two germline ends. The chain's CDR3 is CSARTLGLEQYF. CDR3 sequence (DNA): TGCAGTGCTAGAACACTAGGCCTCGAGCAGTACTTC.

V usage is TRBV12-3 or TRBV12-4 and J usage is TRBJ1-2; D is unresolved. V lost 5 bases and J 7 bases, leaving 11 bases between the germline ends. This CDR3 has 12 amino acids. The CDR3 spells CASSPRNAGYTF. As DNA, the CDR3 is TGTGCCAGCAGTCCCCGGAACGCTGGCTACACCTTC.

The V and J genes are TRBV6-5 and TRBJ2-7, with a tentative D call TRBD2 (5 bases). Germline lookup yields CDR1 MNHEY and CDR2 SVGAGI. This CDR3 contains 14 residues. Between the trimmed V and J ends, which lost 2 bases and 0 bases, there was a span of 8 bases. The CDR3 sequence: CASSYGGPSYEQYF. As DNA, the CDR3 is TGTGCCAGCAGTTACGGCGGGCCCTCCTACGAGCAGTACTTC.

The chain uses TRBV7-9 and TRBJ2-1, with D tentatively TRBD2 (6 bases). This CDR3 comprises 17 residues. Germline values: CDR1 SEHNR, CDR2 FQNEAQ (reference sequence). The V end was cut by 5 bases, the J end by 1 base, with 18 bases between. CDR3 amino acids: CASSRPTIGRSYNEQFF. DNA of the CDR3: TGTGCCAGCAGCCGCCCTACGATAGGGAGGTCCTACAATGAGCAGTTCTTC.

The rearrangement links TRBV7-8 to TRBJ2-3; D might be TRBD1 or TRBD2, each matching 5 bases. Germline V gives CDR1 SGHVS, CDR2 FQNEAQ. The CDR3 is 18 amino acids. V gave up 1 base and J gave up 4 bases, with 21 bases separating them. The CDR3 here is CASSLGAVRGREADTQYF. The CDR3, as DNA: TGTGCCAGCAGCTTAGGGGCCGTGAGGGGCCGAGAAGCAGATACGCAGTATTTT.

CDR3 nucleotides: TGCAGTGCTAGAGATGGGGCGGGAGATTTTTACGAGCAGTACTTC. Protein: CSARDGAGDFYEQYF. The genes are TRBV20-1 and TRBJ2-7; 7 bases are a match to TRBD2. Germline V gives CDR1 DFQATT, CDR2 SNEGSKA (reference sequence). This CDR3 region has 15 residues. The V gene end was trimmed by 0 bases and the J gene end by 4 bases; junction bases not matched to a gene: 9.

This clonotype has just a few counts. V is TRBV7-6 and J is TRBJ2-5; D ambiguous. This CDR3 has 13 residues. Germline CDR1 and CDR2: SGHVS and FNYEAQ. V was trimmed by 1 base and J by 2 bases, leaving 5 bases between them. The CDR3 nucleotides read TGTGCCAGCAGCTTAGGGCTGCAAGAGACCCAGTACTTC. Protein: CASSLGLQETQYF.

The gene calls are TRBV20-1 and TRBJ2-3; D might be TRBD2 (6 bases). The CDR3 contains 15 residues. The V and J ends lost 3 bases and 6 bases respectively, with 19 bases between them. The germline gives CDR1 DFQATT, CDR2 SNEGSKA (reference sequence). CDR3 coding DNA: TGCAGTGCTAGCCCGGGGATGGGGGGATACGATACGCAGTATTTT. Translated: CSASPGMGGYDTQYF.